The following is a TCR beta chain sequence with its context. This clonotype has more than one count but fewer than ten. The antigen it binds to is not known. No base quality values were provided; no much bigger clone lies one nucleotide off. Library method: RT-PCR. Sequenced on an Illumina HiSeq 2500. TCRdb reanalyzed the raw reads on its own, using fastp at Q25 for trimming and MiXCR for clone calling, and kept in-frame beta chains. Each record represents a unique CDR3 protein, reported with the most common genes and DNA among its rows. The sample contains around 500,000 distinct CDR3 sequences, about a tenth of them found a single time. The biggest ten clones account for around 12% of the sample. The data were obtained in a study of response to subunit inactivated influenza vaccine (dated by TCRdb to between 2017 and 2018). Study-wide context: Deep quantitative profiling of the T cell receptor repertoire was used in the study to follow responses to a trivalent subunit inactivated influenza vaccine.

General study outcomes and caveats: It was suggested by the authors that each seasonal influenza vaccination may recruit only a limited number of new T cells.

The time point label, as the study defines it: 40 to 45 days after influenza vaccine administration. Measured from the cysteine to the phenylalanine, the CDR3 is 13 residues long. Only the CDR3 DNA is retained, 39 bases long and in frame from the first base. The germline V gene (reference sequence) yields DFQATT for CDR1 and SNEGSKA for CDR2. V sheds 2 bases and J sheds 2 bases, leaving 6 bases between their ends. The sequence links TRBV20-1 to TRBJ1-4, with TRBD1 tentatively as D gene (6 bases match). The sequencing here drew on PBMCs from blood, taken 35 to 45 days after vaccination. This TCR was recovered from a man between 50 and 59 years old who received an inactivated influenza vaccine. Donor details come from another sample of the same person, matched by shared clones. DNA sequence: TGCAGTGCTAGACAGGGGACTAATGAAAAACTGTTTTTT. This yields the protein CSARQGTNEKLFF.